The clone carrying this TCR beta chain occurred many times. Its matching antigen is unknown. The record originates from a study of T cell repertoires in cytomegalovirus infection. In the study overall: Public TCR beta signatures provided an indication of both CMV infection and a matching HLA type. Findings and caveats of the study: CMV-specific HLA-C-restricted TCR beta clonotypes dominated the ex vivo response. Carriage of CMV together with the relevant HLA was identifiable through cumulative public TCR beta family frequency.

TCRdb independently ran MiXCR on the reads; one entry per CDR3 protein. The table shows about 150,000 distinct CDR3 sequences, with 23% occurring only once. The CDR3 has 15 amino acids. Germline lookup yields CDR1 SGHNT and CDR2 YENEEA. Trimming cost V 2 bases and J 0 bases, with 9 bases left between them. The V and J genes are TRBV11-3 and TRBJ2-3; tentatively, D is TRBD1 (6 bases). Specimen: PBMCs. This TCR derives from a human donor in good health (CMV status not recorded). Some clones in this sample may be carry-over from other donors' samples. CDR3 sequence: CASSLLDRSTDTQYF. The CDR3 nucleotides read TGTGCCAGCAGCTTATTAGACAGGAGCACAGATACGCAGTATTTT.